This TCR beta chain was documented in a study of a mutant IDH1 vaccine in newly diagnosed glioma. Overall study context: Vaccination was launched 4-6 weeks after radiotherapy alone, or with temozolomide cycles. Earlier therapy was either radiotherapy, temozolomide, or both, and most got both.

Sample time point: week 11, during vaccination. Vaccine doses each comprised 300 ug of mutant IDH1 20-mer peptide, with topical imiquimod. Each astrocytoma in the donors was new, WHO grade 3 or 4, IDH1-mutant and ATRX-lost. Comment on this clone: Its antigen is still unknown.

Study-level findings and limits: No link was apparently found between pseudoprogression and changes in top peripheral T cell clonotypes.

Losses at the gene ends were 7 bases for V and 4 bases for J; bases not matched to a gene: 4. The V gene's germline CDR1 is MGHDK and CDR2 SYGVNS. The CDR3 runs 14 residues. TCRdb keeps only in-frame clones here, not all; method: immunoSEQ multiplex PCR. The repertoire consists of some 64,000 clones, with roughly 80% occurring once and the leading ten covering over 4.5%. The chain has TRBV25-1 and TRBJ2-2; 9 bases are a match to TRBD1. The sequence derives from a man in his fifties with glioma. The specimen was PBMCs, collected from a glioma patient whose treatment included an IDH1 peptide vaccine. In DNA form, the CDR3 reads TGTGCCAGCATGGGGACAGGGAGCACCGGGGAGCTGTTTTTT. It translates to CASMGTGSTGELFF.